This TCR beta chain was recovered during a study of T cell repertoires in cytomegalovirus infection. Study findings and constraints: Summed frequency of public TCR beta families distinguished CMV carriers with the relevant HLA.

TCRdb processed the reads anew with MiXCR; each CDR3 protein has one entry. The repertoire holds tens of thousands of distinct CDR3 sequences, around 49% seen once, with 90% to 95% in the top ten. This clonotype was found a few times. What it binds is not known. The germline CDR1 and CDR2 sequences are MNHEY and SVGAGI. Trimming took off 2 bases at V and 1 base at J, with 12 bases between the two ends. The CDR3 is made up of 15 amino acids. The chain combines TRBV6-5 with TRBJ2-7; a weak D match, TRBD1 (7 bases). Sequencing was performed on CD8+ T cells from cultured PBMCs, taken from culture after CMV antigen stimulation. This clonotype originated in a human donor in good health (CMV status not recorded). Some clones in this sample may be carry-over from other donors' samples. CDR3 DNA: TGTGCCAGCAGTTACGGGCCAGGGGGGTCCTACGAGCAGTACTTC. Encoded protein: CASSYGPGGSYEQYF.